This T cell receptor beta chain was found in a study of control samples from healthy donors and cancer patients. Some clones are missing from TCRdb's copy, which holds only in-frame ones; the method was immunoSEQ multiplex PCR. The sample holds about 92,000 clones, more than 75% seen once. The CDR3 extends over 14 amino acids. Germline CDR1 and CDR2: KGHSH and LQKENI. The V end was cut by 4 bases, the J end by 5 bases, with 14 bases between. The sequence derives from a woman aged 55-69 years in good health. This chain uses TRBV18 with TRBJ1-2; D unresolved. The sample comprised blood. The CDR3 DNA reads as TGTGCCAGCTCACGAGACCGGGAGCAATATGGCTACACCTTC. Protein product: CASSRDREQYGYTF.